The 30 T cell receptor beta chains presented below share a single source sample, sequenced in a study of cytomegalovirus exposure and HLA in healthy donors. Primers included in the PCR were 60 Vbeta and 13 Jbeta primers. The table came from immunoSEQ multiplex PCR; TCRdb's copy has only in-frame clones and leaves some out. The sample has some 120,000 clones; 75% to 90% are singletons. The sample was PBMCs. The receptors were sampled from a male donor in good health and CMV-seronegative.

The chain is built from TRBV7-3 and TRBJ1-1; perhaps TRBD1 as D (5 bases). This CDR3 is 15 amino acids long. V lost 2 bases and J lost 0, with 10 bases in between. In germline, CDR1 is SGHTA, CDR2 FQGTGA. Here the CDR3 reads CASSLLGVMNTEAFF. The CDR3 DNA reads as TGTGCCAGCAGCTTATTAGGGGTAATGAACACTGAAGCTTTCTTT.

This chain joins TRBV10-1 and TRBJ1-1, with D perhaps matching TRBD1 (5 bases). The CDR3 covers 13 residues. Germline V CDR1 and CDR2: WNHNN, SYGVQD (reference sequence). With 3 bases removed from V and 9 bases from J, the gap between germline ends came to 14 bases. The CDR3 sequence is CASSERGLGKAFF. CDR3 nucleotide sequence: TGCGCCAGCAGTGAAAGGGGTTTAGGGAAAGCTTTCTTT.

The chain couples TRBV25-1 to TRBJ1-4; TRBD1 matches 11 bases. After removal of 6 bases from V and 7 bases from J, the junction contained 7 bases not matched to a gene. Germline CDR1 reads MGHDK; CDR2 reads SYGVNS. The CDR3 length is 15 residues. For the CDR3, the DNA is TGTGCCAGCAGACCGGGACAGGGGGAGAGTGAAAAACTGTTTTTT. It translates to CASRPGQGESEKLFF.

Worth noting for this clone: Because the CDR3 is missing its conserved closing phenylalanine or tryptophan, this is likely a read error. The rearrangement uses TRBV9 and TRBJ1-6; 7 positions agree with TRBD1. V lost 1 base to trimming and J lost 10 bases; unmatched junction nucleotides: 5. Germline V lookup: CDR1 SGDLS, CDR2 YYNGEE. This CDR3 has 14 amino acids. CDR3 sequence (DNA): TGTGCCAGCAGCGTATCGACAGGGCCATCACCCCTCCACCTT. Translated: CASSVSTGPSPLHL.

The CDR3 sequence is CATSRERQGNEKLFF. Here the CDR3 DNA reads TGTGCCACCAGCAGAGAGCGACAAGGAAATGAAAAACTGTTTTTT. The chain joins TRBV15 to TRBJ1-4; D gene unclear. The germline gives CDR1 LNHNV, CDR2 YYDKDF (reference sequence). The V end was cut by 0 bases, the J end by 5 bases, with 10 bases between. The CDR3 is 15 residues long.

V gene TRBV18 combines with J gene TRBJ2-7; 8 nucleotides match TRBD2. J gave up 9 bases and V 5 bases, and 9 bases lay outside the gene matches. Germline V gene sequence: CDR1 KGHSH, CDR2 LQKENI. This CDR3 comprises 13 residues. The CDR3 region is CASSSWEREWQYF. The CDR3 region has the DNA TGTGCCAGCTCAAGTTGGGAGCGGGAGTGGCAGTACTTC. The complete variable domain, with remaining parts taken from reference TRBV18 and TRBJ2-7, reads NAGVMQNPRHLVRRRGQEARLRCSPMKGHSHVYWYRQLPEEGLKFMVYLQKENIIDESGMPKERFSAEFPKEGPSILRIQQVVRGDSAAYFCASSSWEREWQYFGPGTRLTVT.

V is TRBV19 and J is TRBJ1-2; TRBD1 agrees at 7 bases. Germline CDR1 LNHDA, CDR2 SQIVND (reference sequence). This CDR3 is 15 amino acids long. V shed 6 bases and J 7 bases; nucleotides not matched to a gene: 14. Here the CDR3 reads CASRAPNGAGGGYTF. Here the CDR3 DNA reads TGTGCCAGTAGAGCACCCAACGGGGCAGGGGGTGGCTACACCTTC.

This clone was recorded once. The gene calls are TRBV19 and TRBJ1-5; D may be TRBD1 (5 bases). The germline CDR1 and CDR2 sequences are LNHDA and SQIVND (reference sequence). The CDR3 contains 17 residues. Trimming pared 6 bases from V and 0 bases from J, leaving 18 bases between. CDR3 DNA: TGTGCCAGTAGCCTAACCGGGACTCCTAATAGCAATCAGCCCCAGCATTTT. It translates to CASSLTGTPNSNQPQHF.

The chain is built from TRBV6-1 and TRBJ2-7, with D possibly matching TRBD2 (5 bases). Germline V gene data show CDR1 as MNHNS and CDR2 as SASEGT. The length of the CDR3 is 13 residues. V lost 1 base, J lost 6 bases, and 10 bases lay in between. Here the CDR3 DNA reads TGTGCCAGCAGTGAAGTGGGAGAAAGCGAGCAGTACTTC. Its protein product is CASSEVGESEQYF.

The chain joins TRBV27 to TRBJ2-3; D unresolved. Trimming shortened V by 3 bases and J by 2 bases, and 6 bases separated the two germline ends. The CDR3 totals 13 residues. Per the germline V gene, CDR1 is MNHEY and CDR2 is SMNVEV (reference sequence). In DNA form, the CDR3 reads TGTGCCAGCAGTTTCCGACACACAGATACGCAGTATTTT. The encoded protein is CASSFRHTDTQYF.

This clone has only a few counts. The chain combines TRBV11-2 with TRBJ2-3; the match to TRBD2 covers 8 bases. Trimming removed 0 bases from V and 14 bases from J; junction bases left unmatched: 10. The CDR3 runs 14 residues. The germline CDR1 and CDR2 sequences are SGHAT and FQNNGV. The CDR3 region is CASSLELGGLERYF. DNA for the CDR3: TGTGCCAGCAGCTTAGAGCTAGGGGGACTAGAGCGGTATTTT. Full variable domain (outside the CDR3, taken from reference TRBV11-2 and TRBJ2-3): EAGVAQSPRYKIIEKRQSVAFWCNPISGHATLYWYQQILGQGPKLLIQFQNNGVVDDSQLPKDRFSAERLKGVDSTLKIQPAKLEDSAVYLCASSLELGGLERYFGPGTRLTVL.

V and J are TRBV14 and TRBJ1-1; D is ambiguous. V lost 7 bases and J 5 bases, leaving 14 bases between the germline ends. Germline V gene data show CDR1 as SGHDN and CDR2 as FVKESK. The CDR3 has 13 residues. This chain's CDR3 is CASTPRYMTEAFF. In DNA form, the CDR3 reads TGTGCCAGCACCCCCAGATATATGACTGAAGCTTTCTTT.

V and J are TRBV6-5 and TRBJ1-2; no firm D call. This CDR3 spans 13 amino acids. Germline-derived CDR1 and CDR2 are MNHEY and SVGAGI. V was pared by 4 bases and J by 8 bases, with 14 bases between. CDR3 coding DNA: TGTGCCAGCAGTTTGGAGGTCGCTCTGGGCTACACCTTC. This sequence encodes CASSLEVALGYTF.

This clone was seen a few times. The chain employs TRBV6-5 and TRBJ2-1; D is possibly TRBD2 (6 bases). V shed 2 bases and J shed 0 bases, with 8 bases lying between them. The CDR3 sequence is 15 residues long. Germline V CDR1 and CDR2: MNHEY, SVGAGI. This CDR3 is CASSYRGSSYNEQFF. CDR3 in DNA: TGTGCCAGCAGTTACCGGGGGAGCTCCTACAATGAGCAGTTCTTC.

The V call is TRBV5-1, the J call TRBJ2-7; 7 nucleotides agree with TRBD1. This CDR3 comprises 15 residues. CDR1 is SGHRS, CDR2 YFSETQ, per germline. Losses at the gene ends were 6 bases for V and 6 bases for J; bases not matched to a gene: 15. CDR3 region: CASNPVGTANSEQYF. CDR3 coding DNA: TGCGCCAGCAACCCCGTCGGGACAGCTAATTCCGAGCAGTACTTC.

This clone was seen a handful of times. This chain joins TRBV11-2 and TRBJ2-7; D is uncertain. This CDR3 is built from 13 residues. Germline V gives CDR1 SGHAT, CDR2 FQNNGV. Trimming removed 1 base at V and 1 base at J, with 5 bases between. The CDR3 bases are TGTGCCAGCAGCTTAGCCCCTTCCTACGAGCAGTACTTC. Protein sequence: CASSLAPSYEQYF.

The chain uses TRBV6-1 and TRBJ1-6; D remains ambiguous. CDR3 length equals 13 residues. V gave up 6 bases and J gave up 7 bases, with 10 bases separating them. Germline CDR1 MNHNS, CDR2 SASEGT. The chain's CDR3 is CASRGEGNSPLHF. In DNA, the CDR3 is TGTGCCAGCAGGGGAGAAGGCAATTCACCCCTCCACTTT.

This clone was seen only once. The CDR3 protein is CASRPHHDGNEQFF. In DNA, the CDR3 is TGTGCCAGCAGACCTCACCACGACGGGAATGAGCAGTTCTTC. V is TRBV27 and J is TRBJ2-1; D gene uncertain. Trimming removed 6 bases at V and 7 bases at J, with 16 bases between. Germline V gives CDR1 MNHEY, CDR2 SMNVEV (reference sequence). This CDR3 has 14 residues.

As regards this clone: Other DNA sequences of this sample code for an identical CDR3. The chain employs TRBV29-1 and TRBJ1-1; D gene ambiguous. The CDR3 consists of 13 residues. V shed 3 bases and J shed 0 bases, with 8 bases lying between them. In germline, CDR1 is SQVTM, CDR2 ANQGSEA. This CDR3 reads CSVEGRLNTEAFF. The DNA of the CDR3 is TGCAGCGTTGAGGGCCGCCTGAACACTGAAGCTTTCTTT.

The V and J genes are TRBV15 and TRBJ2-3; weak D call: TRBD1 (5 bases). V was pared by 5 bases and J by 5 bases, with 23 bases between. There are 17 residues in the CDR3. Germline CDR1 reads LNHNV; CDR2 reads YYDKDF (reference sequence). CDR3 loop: CATSPPWGQGKGDTQYF. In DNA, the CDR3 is TGTGCCACCAGCCCACCGTGGGGCCAGGGAAAGGGAGATACGCAGTATTTT.

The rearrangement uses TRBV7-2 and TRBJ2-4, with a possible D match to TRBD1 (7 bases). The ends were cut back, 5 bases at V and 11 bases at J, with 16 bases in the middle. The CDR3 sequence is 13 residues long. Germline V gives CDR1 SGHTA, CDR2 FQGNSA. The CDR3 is CASSRGDSLVQYF. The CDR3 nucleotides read TGTGCCAGCAGCAGGGGGGACAGCCTAGTTCAGTACTTC.

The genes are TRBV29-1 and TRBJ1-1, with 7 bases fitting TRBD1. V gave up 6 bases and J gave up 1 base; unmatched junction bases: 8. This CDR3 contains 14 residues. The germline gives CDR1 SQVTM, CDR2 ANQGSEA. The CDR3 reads CSVGGGGANTEAFF. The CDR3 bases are TGCAGCGTCGGAGGAGGGGGCGCGAACACTGAAGCTTTCTTT.

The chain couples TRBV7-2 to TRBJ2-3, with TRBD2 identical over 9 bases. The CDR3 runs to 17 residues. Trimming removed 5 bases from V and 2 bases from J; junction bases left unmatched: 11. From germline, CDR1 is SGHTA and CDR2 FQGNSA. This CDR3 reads CASSPATLAGTTDTQYF. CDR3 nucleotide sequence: TGTGCCAGCAGCCCTGCGACTCTAGCGGGAACCACAGATACGCAGTATTTT.

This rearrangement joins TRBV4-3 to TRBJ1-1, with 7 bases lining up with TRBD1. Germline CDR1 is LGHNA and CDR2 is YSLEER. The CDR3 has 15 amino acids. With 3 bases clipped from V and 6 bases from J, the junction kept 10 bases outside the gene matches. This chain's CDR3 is CASSHARTGDPEAFF. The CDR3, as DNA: TGCGCCAGCAGCCACGCCCGCACAGGGGACCCTGAAGCTTTCTTT.

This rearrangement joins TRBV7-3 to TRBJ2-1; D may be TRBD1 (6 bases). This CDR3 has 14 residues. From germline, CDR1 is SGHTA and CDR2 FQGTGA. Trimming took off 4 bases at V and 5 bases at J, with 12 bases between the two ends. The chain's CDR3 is CASSSGTMNNEQFF. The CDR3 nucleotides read TGTGCCAGCAGCTCCGGGACAATGAACAATGAGCAGTTCTTC.

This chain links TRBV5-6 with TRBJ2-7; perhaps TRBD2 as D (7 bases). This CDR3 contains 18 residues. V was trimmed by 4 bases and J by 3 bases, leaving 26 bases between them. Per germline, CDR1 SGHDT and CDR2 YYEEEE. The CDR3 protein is CASSLWTRAGQGNYEQYF. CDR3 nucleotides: TGTGCCAGCAGCCTATGGACTAGGGCCGGCCAGGGGAACTACGAGCAGTACTTC.

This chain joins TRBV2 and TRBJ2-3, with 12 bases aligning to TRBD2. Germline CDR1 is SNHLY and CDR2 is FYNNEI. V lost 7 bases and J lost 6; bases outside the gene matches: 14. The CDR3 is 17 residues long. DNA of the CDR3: TGTGCCAGCATGGATTCCCGGCTAGCGGGGGGGCGGGATACGCAGTATTTT. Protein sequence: CASMDSRLAGGRDTQYF.

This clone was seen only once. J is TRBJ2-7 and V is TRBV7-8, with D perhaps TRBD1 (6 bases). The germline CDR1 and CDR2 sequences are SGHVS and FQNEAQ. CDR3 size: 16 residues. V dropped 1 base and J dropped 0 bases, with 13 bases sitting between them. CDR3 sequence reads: CASSLGKGTSSYEQYF. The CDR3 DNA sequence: TGTGCCAGCAGCTTAGGAAAGGGGACAAGCTCCTACGAGCAGTACTTC.

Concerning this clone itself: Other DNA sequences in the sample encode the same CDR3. In DNA form, the CDR3 reads TGTGCCAGCAGTGACGGGGGGGCGACAGATACGCAGTATTTT. This codes for CASSDGGATDTQYF. The chain couples TRBV6-4 to TRBJ2-3; a possible D gene is TRBD2 (7 bases). V lost 2 bases and J 3 bases, leaving 9 bases between the germline ends. The CDR3 length is 14 residues. The V gene's germline CDR1 is MRHNA and CDR2 SNTAGT.

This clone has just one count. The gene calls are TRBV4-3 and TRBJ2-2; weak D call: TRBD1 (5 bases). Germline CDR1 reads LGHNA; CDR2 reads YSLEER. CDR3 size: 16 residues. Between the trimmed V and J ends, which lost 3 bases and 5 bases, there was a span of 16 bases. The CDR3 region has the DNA TGCGCCAGCAGCCAGGATTACAGGTTTTCGACCGGGGAGCTGTTTTTT. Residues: CASSQDYRFSTGELFF.